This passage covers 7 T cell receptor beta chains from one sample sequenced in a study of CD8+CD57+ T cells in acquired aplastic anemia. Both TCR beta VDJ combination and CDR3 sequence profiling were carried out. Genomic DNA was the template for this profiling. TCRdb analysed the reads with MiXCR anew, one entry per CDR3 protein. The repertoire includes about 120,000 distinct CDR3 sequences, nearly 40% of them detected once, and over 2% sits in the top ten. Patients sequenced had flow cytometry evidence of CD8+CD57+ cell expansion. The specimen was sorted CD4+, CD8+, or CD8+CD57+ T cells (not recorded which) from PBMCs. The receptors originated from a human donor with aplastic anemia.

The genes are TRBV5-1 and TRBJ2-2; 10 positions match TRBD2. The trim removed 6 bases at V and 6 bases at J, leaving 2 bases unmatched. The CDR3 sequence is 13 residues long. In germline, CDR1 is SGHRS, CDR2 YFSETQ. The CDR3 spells CASKLAGAGELFF. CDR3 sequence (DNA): TGCGCCAGCAAGCTAGCGGGGGCCGGGGAGCTGTTTTTT.

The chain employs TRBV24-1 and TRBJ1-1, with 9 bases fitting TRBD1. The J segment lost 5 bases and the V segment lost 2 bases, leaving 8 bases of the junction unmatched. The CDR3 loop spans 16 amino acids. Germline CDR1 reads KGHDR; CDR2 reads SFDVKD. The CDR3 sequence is CATSDSSDRGSTEAFF. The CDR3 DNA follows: TGTGCCACCAGTGATTCCTCGGACAGGGGAAGTACTGAAGCTTTCTTT.

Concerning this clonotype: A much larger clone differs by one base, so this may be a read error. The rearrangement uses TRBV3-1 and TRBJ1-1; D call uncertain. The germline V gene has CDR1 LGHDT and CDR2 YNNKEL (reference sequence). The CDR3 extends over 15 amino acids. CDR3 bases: TGTGCCAGCAGCCAAGATGTCCGACAATTCACTGAAGCTCTCTTT. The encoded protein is CASSQDVRQFTEALF.

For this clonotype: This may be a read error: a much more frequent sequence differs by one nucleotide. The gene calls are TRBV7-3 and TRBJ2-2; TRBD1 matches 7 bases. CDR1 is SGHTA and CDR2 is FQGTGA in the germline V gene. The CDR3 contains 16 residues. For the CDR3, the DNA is TGTGCCGGCAGGTCCCCGGGACAGACGAACACCGGGGAGCTGTTTTTT. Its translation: CAGRSPGQTNTGELFF.

The CDR3 loop reads CASSNRQELTDTQYF. DNA of the CDR3: TGTGCCAGTAGCAATCGACAGGAACTCACAGATACGCAGTATTTT. The chain links TRBV19 to TRBJ2-3; maybe TRBD1 (6 bases). The V gene lost 6 bases and the J gene lost 2 bases, with 15 bases spanning the gap. Germline V gives CDR1 LNHDA, CDR2 SQIVND (reference sequence). The CDR3 sequence is 15 residues long.

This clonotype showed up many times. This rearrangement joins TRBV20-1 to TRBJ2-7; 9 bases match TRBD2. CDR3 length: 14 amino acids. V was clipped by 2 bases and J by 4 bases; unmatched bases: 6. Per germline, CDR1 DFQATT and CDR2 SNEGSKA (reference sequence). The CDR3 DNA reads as TGCAGTGCTAGAAGGCCTAGCGGGGAGTACGAGCAGTACTTC. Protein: CSARRPSGEYEQYF.

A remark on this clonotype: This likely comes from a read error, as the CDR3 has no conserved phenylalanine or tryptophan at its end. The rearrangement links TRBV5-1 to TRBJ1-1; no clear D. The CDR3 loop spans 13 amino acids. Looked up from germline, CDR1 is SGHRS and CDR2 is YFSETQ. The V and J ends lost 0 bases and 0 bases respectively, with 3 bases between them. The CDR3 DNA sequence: TGCGCCAGCAGCTTGGACTTGAACACTGAAGCTTTCCTT. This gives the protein CASSLDLNTEAFL.